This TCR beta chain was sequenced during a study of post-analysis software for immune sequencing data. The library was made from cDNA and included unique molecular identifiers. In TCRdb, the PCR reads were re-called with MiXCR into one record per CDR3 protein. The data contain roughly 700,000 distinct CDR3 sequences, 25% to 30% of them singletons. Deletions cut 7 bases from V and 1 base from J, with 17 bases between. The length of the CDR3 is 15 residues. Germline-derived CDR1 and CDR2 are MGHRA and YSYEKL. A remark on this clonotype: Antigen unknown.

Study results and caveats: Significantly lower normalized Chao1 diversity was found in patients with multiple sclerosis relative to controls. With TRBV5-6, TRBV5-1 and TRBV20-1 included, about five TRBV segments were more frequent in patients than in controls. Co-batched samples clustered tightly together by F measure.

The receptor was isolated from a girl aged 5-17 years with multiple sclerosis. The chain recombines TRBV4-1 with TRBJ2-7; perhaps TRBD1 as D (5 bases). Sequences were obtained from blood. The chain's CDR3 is CASTQGRAFSYEQYF. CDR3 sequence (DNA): TGCGCCAGCACCCAGGGCAGGGCTTTTTCCTACGAGCAGTACTTC.